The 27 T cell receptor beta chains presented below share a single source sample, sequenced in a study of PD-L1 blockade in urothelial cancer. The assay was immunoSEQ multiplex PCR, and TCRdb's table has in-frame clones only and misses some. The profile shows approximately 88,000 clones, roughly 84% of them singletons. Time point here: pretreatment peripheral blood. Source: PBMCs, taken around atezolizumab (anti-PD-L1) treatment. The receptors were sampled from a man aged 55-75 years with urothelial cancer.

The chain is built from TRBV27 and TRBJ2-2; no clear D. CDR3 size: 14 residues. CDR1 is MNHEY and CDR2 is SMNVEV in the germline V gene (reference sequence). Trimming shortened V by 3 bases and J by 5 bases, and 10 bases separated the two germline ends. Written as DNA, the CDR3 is TGTGCCAGCAGTTTCACGATACTAACCGGGGAGCTGTTTTTT. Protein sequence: CASSFTILTGELFF.

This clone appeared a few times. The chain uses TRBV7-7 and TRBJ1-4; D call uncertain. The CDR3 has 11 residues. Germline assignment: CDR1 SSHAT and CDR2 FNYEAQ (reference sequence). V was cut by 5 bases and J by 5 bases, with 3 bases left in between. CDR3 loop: CASSLNEKLFF. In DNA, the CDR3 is TGTGCCAGCAGCCTGAATGAAAAACTGTTTTTT.

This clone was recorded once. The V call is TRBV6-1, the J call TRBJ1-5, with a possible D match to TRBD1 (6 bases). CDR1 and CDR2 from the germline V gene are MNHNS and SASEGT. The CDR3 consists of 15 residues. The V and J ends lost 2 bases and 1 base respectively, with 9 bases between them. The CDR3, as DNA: TGTGCCAGCAGTGAAAGAGGACAGAGCAATCAGCCCCAGCATTTT. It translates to CASSERGQSNQPQHF.

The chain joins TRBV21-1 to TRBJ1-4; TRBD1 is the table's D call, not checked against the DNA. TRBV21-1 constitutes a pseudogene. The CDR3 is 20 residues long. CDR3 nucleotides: TGTGCCAGCAGCAAAAGGAGGACAGGGGGCTCCCGTTTCCGTAATGAAAAACTGTTTTTT. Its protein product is CASSKRRTGGSRFRNEKLFF.

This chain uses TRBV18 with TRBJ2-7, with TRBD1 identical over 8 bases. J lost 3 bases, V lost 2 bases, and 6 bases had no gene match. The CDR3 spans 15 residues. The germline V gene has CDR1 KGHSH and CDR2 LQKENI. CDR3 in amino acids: CASSPGQGNIYEQYF. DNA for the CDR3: TGTGCCAGCTCACCAGGACAGGGAAACATCTACGAGCAGTACTTC.

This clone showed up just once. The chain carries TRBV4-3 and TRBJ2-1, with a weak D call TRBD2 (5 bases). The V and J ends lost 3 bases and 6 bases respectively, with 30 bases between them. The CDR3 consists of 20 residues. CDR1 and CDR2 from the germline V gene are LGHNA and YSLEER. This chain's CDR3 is CASSQEWTGVGVVKFNEQFF. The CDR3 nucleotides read TGCGCCAGCAGCCAGGAATGGACTGGGGTCGGGGTAGTCAAGTTCAATGAGCAGTTCTTC.

The CDR3 DNA is TGTGCCAGCAGCAAGGGACTAGAATCCTACGAGCAGTACTTC. Translating it yields CASSKGLESYEQYF. V is TRBV9 and J is TRBJ2-7; 8 positions match TRBD2. CDR3 length: 14 residues. Germline V gene sequence: CDR1 SGDLS, CDR2 YYNGEE. V gave up 4 bases and J gave up 1 base; unmatched junction bases: 4.

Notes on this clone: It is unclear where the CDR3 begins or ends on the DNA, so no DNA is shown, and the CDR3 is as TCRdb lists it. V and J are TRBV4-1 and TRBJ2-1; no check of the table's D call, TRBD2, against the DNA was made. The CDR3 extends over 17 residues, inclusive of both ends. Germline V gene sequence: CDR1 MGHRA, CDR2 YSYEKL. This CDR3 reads CASSQTFGPGGQGEQFF.

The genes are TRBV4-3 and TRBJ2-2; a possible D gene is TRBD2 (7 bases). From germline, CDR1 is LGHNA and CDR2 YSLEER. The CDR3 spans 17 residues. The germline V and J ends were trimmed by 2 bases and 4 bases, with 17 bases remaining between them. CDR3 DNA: TGCGCCAGCAGCCAATTATCGGGGGGCAGAGTCACCGGGGAGCTGTTTTTT. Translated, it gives CASSQLSGGRVTGELFF.

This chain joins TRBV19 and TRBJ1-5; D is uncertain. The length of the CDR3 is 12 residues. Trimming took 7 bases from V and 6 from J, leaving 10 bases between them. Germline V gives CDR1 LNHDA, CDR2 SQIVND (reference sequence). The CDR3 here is CASNESGQPQHF. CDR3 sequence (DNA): TGTGCCAGTAACGAATCGGGTCAGCCCCAGCATTTT.

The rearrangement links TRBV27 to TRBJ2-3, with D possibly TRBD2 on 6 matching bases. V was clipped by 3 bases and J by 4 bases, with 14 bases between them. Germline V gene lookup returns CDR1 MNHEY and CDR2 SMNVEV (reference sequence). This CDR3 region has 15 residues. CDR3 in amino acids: CASSLVAGISDTQYF. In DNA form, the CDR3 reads TGTGCCAGCAGTTTGGTGGCGGGGATTTCAGATACGCAGTATTTT.

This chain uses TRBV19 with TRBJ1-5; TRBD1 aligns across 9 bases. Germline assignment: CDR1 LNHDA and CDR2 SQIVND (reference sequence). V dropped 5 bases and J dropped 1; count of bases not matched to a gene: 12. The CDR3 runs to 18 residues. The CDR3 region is CASSPGTGWVLSNQPQHF. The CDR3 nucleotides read TGTGCCAGTAGTCCTGGGACAGGGTGGGTGTTAAGCAATCAGCCCCAGCATTTT. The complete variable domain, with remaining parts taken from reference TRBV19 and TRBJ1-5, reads DGGITQSPKYLFRKEGQNVTLSCEQNLNHDAMYWYRQDPGQGLRLIYYSQIVNDFQKGDIAEGYSVSREKKESFPLTVTSAQKNPTAFYLCASSPGTGWVLSNQPQHFGDGTRLSIL.

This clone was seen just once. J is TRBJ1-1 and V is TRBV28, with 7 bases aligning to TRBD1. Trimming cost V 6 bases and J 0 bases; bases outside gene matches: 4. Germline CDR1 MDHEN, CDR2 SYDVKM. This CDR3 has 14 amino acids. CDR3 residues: CASRPGTVNTEAFF. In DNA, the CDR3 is TGTGCCAGCAGGCCCGGGACAGTGAACACTGAAGCTTTCTTT.

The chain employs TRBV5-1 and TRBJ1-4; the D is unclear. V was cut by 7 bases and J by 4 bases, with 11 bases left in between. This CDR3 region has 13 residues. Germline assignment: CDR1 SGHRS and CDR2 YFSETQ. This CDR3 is CASGIRLNEKLFF. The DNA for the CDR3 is TGCGCCAGCGGAATCAGGCTTAATGAAAAACTGTTTTTT.

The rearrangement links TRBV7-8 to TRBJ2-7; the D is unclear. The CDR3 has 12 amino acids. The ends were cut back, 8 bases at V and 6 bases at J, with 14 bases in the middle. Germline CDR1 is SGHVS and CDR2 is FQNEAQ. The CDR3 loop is CASRNVRGEQYF. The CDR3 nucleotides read TGTGCCAGCCGAAACGTGAGAGGCGAGCAGTACTTC.

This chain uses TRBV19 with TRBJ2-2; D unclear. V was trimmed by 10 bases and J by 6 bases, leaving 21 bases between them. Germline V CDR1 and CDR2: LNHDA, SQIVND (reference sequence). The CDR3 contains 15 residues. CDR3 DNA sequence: TGTGCCACCCAACTTGGGCCCCGTGTTTCCGGGGAGCTGTTTTTT. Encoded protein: CATQLGPRVSGELFF.

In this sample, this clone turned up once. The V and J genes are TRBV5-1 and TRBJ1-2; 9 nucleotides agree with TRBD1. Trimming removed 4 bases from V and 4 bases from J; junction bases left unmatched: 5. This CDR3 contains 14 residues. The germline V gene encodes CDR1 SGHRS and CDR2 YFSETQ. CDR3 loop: CASSAGQGTYGYTF. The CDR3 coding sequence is TGCGCCAGCAGCGCTGGACAGGGGACCTATGGCTACACCTTC. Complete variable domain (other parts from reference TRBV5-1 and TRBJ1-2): KAGVTQTPRYLIKTRGQQVTLSCSPISGHRSVSWYQQTPGQGLQFLFEYFSETQRNKGNFPGRFSGRQFSNSRSEMNVSTLELGDSALYLCASSAGQGTYGYTFGSGTRLTVV.

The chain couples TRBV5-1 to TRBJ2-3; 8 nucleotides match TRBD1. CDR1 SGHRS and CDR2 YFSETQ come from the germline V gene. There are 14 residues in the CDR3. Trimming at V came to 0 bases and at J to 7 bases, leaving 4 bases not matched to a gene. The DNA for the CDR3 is TGCGCCAGCAGCTTGGGGACAGGGCCAAATACGCAGTATTTT. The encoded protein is CASSLGTGPNTQYF.

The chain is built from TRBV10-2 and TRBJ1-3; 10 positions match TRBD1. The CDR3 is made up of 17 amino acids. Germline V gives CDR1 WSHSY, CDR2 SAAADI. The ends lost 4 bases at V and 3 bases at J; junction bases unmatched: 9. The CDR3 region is CASSVGTGDGGGNTIYF. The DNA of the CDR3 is TGCGCCAGCAGTGTCGGGACAGGGGATGGCGGTGGAAACACCATATATTTT.

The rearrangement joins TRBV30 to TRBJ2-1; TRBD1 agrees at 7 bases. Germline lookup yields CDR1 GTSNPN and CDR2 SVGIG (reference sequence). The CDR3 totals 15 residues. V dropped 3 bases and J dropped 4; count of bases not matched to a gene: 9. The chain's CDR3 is CAWRLPGQLYNEQFF. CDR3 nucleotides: TGTGCCTGGAGATTACCGGGACAGCTGTACAATGAGCAGTTCTTC.

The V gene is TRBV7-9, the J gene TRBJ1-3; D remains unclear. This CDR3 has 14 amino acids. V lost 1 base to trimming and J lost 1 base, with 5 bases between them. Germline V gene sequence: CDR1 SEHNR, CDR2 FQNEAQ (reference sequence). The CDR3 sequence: CASSLGASGNTIYF. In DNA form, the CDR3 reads TGTGCCAGCAGCTTAGGGGCGTCTGGAAACACCATATATTTT.

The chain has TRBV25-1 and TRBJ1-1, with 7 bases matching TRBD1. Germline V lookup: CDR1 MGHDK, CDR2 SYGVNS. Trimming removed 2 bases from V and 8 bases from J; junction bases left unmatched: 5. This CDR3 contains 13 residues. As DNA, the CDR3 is TGTGCCAGCAGTGAACCCAACAGGGGAGAAGCTTTCTTT. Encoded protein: CASSEPNRGEAFF.

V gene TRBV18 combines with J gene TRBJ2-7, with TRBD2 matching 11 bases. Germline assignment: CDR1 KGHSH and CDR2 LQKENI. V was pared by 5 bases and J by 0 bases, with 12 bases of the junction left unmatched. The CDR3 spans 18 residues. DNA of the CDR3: TGTGCCAGCTCAGGGGGTTCTAGCGGGGGGCCCCGCTCCTACGAGCAGTACTTC. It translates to CASSGGSSGGPRSYEQYF.

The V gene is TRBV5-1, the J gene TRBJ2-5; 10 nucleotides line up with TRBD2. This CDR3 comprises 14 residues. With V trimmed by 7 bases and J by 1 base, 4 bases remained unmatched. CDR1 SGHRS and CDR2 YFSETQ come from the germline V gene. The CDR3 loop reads CASAVAGGQETQYF. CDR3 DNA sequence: TGCGCCAGCGCGGTAGCGGGGGGCCAAGAGACCCAGTACTTC.

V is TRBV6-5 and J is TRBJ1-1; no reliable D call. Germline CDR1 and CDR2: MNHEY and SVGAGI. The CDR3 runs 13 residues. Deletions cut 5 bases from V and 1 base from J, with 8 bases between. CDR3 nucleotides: TGTGCCAGCAGTGCCCGGGAGAACACTGAAGCTTTCTTT. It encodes CASSARENTEAFF.

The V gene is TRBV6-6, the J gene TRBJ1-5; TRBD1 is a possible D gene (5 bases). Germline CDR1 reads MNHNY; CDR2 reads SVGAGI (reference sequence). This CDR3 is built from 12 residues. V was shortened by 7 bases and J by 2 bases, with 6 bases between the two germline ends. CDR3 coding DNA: TGTGCCAGCAAACAGGGCAATCAGCCCCAGCATTTT. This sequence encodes CASKQGNQPQHF.

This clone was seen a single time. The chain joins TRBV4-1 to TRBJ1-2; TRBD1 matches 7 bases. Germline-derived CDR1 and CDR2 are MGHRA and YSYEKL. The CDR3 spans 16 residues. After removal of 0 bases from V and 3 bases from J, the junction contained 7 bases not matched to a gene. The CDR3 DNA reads TGCGCCAGCAGCCAAGATTTTAGGACAGGAGACTATGGCTACACCTTC. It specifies CASSQDFRTGDYGYTF.